A single sample is the source of the 21 T cell receptor beta chains below, sequenced in a study of human T cells and chemical hapten exposure. Described time point: pre-sensitization, week 0. As to treatment: therapeutic diphenylcyclopropenone sensitization with weekly scalp DPC. In TCRdb, the RACE reads were re-called with MiXCR into one record per CDR3 protein. The sample includes roughly 50,000 distinct CDR3 sequences, 9.9% seen only once; the top ten take 8% to 10%. Sequencing used whole blood, obtained in connection with sensitization to the hapten diphenylcyclopropenone (DPC). The origin of the receptors is a man aged 35-49 years with alopecia areata. Some clones in this sample may be carry-over from other donors' samples.

The V call is TRBV28, the J call TRBJ1-4; no definite D call. This CDR3 spans 16 amino acids. CDR1 MDHEN and CDR2 SYDVKM come from the germline V gene. V shed 3 bases and J shed 4 bases, with 15 bases lying between them. The DNA of the CDR3 is TGTGCCAGCAGTTTTTTAAGCTTTAGGGTTAATGAAAAACTGTTTTTT. Its protein product is CASSFLSFRVNEKLFF.

This clonotype appeared a few times. The gene calls are TRBV21-1 and TRBJ2-4; the table's D gene call, TRBD1, was not cross checked with the DNA. TRBV21-1 is a known pseudogene. This CDR3 is built from 14 residues. The CDR3 here is CASSKAASAPKNYF. Here the CDR3 DNA reads TGTGCCAGCAGCAAAGCGGCAAGCGCGCCCAAAAATTACTTC.

Only a few counts were recorded for this clonotype. The V call is TRBV5-1, the J call TRBJ1-4; 8 nucleotides align to TRBD1. The CDR3 is 15 residues long. After removal of 4 bases from V and 6 bases from J, the junction contained 8 bases not matched to a gene. CDR1 is SGHRS, CDR2 YFSETQ, per germline. The CDR3 region has the DNA TGCGCCAGCAGCCCGACAGGGGATTATGATGAAAAACTGTTTTTT. Translated: CASSPTGDYDEKLFF.

In this sample, this clonotype turned up many times. This CDR3 is CASSLVGGAEAFF. The CDR3 bases are TGCGCCAGCAGCTTGGTTGGGGGAGCTGAAGCTTTCTTT. The chain employs TRBV5-1 and TRBJ1-1; weak D call: TRBD1 (5 bases). The germline CDR1 and CDR2 sequences are SGHRS and YFSETQ. V shed 0 bases and J shed 6 bases, with 9 bases lying between them. The CDR3 is 13 amino acids.

This clonotype is deemed large. This sequence joins TRBV13 and TRBJ1-1, with TRBD1 matching 8 bases. Trimming took 4 bases from V and 8 from J; bases not matched to a gene: 6. The CDR3 has 13 amino acids. Germline CDR1 is PRHDT and CDR2 is FYEKMQ (reference sequence). The CDR3 DNA follows: TGTGCCAGCAGCTCGGACAGGGATCAGGAAGCTTTCTTT. Encoded protein: CASSSDRDQEAFF.

The chain employs TRBV6-5 and TRBJ2-7; maybe TRBD1 (6 bases). CDR1 and CDR2 (germline): MNHEY, SVGAGI. Between the trimmed V and J ends, which lost 5 bases and 3 bases, there was a span of 17 bases. This CDR3 has 15 amino acids. The DNA of the CDR3 is TGTGCCAGCAGTATTTACCCGGACAGAAACTACGAGCAGTACTTC. Amino acids: CASSIYPDRNYEQYF.

The chain carries TRBV3-1 and TRBJ2-7; a possible D gene is TRBD2 (6 bases). Trimming stripped 6 bases from V and 5 bases from J, with 14 bases between. The CDR3 consists of 13 residues. Germline loops: CDR1 LGHDT, CDR2 YNNKEL (reference sequence). The CDR3 DNA sequence: TGTGCCAGCAGGATGGACGGGGAGGACGAGCAGTACTTC. Protein: CASRMDGEDEQYF.

The gene calls are TRBV7-9 and TRBJ2-7; TRBD1 aligns across 7 bases. V gave up 4 bases and J gave up 4 bases; unmatched junction bases: 10. The CDR3 runs to 15 residues. CDR1 is SEHNR and CDR2 is FQNEAQ in the germline V gene (reference sequence). CDR3: CASSSQSWDSYEQYF. The CDR3, as DNA: TGTGCCAGCAGCTCACAAAGCTGGGACAGTTACGAGCAGTACTTC.

This clonotype was counted many times. The chain uses TRBV7-9 and TRBJ1-6, with 7 bases aligning to TRBD1. CDR1 is SEHNR and CDR2 is FQNEAQ in the germline V gene (reference sequence). With V trimmed by 8 bases and J by 8 bases, 6 bases remained unmatched. The CDR3 has 13 amino acids. The CDR3 sequence is CASRGTADSPLHF. In DNA form, the CDR3 reads TGTGCCAGCCGCGGGACAGCAGATTCACCCCTCCACTTT.

Only a few counts were recorded for this clonotype. The gene calls are TRBV28 and TRBJ2-1; D ambiguous. Trimming shortened V by 4 bases and J by 6 bases, and 10 bases separated the two germline ends. There are 13 residues in the CDR3. In germline, CDR1 is MDHEN, CDR2 SYDVKM. CDR3 region: CASSSSSGNEQFF. The CDR3 coding sequence is TGTGCCAGCAGTTCCTCGTCGGGCAATGAGCAGTTCTTC.

The chain carries TRBV28 and TRBJ2-3; 8 bases are shared with TRBD2. Germline V lookup: CDR1 MDHEN, CDR2 SYDVKM. Unmatched junction bases numbered 10, after V lost 6 bases and J lost 5 bases. The length of the CDR3 is 15 residues. CDR3 DNA sequence: TGTGCCAGCAGCCCAGCGGGAGTGGGGATAGATACGCAGTATTTT. Its translation is CASSPAGVGIDTQYF.

This clonotype came up a few times. For the CDR3, the DNA is TGCGCCAGCAGCGAAGGACAGAGCTCCTATAATTCACCCCTCCACTTT. This gives the protein CASSEGQSSYNSPLHF. The chain employs TRBV5-1 and TRBJ1-6; a possible D gene is TRBD1 (6 bases). The CDR3 covers 16 residues. CDR1 and CDR2 (germline): SGHRS, YFSETQ. Trimming stripped 4 bases from V and 0 bases from J, with 11 bases between.

The V and J genes are TRBV11-2 and TRBJ1-6; TRBD1 matches 7 bases. The V gene end was trimmed by 1 base and the J gene end by 7 bases; junction bases not matched to a gene: 4. The germline V gene has CDR1 SGHAT and CDR2 FQNNGV. The CDR3 extends over 15 amino acids. The CDR3 reads CASSLVTGANSPLHF. CDR3 sequence (DNA): TGTGCCAGCAGCTTAGTAACAGGGGCAAATTCACCCCTCCACTTT. Full variable domain (outside the CDR3, taken from reference TRBV11-2 and TRBJ1-6): EAGVAQSPRYKIIEKRQSVAFWCNPISGHATLYWYQQILGQGPKLLIQFQNNGVVDDSQLPKDRFSAERLKGVDSTLKIQPAKLEDSAVYLCASSLVTGANSPLHFGNGTRLTVT.

This clonotype has ten or more counts. V and J are TRBV19 and TRBJ1-5; the D is unclear. The V end was cut by 8 bases, the J end by 1 base, with 18 bases between. From germline, CDR1 is LNHDA and CDR2 SQIVND (reference sequence). The CDR3 is made up of 16 amino acids. The CDR3 region is CASAPGGAISNQPQHF. In DNA form, the CDR3 reads TGTGCCAGTGCTCCGGGCGGTGCGATCAGCAATCAGCCCCAGCATTTT.

This clonotype occurred many times. The chain combines TRBV7-3 with TRBJ2-1, with TRBD2 matching over 10 bases. This CDR3 is 15 amino acids long. Unmatched junction bases numbered 8, after V lost 5 bases and J lost 7 bases. The germline gives CDR1 SGHTA, CDR2 FQGTGA. This CDR3 reads CASSPSSGSRNEQFF. The CDR3 DNA follows: TGTGCCAGCAGCCCGTCTAGCGGGAGTAGGAATGAGCAGTTCTTC.

The V call is TRBV6-5, the J call TRBJ2-1; TRBD2 is a possible D gene (6 bases). The CDR3 has 14 residues. Germline CDR1 is MNHEY and CDR2 is SVGAGI. Trimming cost V 1 base and J 6 bases, with 10 bases left between them. The CDR3 region is CASSYLGGRNEQFF. CDR3 nucleotides: TGTGCCAGCAGTTACTTGGGAGGCCGCAATGAGCAGTTCTTC.

This clonotype was seen repeatedly, ten times or more. This chain uses TRBV20-1 with TRBJ1-2; D gene uncertain. This CDR3 region has 15 residues. Germline CDR1 and CDR2: DFQATT and SNEGSKA (reference sequence). Trimming stripped 0 bases from V and 0 bases from J, with 11 bases between. The CDR3 nucleotides are TGCAGTGCTAGAGAGCTACTGAACTCTAACTATGGCTACACCTTC. It codes for CSARELLNSNYGYTF.

This clonotype appeared many times. Here the CDR3 reads CSARDLAGLDNEQFF. The CDR3 bases are TGCAGTGCTAGGGACCTAGCGGGGCTAGACAATGAGCAGTTCTTC. The chain couples TRBV20-1 to TRBJ2-1; 9 positions match TRBD2. Germline V CDR1 and CDR2: DFQATT, SNEGSKA (reference sequence). CDR3 length: 15 amino acids. The V gene end was trimmed by 3 bases and the J gene end by 5 bases; junction bases not matched to a gene: 8.

Details on this clonotype: The CDR3 does not end in the conserved phenylalanine or tryptophan, so this is likely a read error. V gene TRBV6-2 or TRBV6-3 combines with J gene TRBJ2-1; 10 bases line up with TRBD1. V was clipped by 4 bases and J by 1 base; unmatched bases: 1. Germline CDR1 and CDR2: MNHEY and SVGEGT. The length of the CDR3 is 15 residues. The chain's CDR3 is CASSWGQGSYNEQFL. In DNA, the CDR3 is TGTGCCAGCAGTTGGGGACAGGGGTCCTACAATGAGCAGTTCCTC.

V is TRBV20-1 and J is TRBJ2-1, with D perhaps TRBD2 (5 bases). Germline V lookup: CDR1 DFQATT, CDR2 SNEGSKA (reference sequence). This CDR3 region has 14 residues. The V end lost 2 bases, the J end lost 1 base, and 9 bases lay between the germline ends. The CDR3 DNA follows: TGCAGTGCTAGATTCGGCGGGTCCTACAATGAGCAGTTCTTC. This codes for CSARFGGSYNEQFF.

Concerning this clonotype: A much larger clone is a single base away; this may be a read error. The CDR3 DNA sequence: TGTGCCAGCGGTTTTCGAACTAGCGGGAATTCTGAGCAGTTCTTC. This gives the protein CASGFRTSGNSEQFF. The chain uses TRBV12-3 or TRBV12-4 and TRBJ2-1; 10 bases map to TRBD2. The CDR3 spans 15 residues.